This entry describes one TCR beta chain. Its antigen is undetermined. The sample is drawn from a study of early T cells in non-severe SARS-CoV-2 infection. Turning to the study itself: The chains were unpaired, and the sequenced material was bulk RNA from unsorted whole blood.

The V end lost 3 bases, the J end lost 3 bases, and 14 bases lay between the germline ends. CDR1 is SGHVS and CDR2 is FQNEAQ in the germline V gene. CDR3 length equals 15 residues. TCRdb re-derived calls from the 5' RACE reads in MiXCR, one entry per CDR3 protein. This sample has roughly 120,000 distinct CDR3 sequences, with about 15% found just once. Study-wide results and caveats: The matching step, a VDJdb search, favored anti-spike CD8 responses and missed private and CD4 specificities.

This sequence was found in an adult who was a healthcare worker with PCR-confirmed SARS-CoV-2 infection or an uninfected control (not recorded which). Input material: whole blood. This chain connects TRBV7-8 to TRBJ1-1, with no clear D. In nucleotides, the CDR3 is TGTGCCAGCAGCTTTAGGTGGCCGGAGGACACTGAAGCTTTCTTT. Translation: CASSFRWPEDTEAFF.